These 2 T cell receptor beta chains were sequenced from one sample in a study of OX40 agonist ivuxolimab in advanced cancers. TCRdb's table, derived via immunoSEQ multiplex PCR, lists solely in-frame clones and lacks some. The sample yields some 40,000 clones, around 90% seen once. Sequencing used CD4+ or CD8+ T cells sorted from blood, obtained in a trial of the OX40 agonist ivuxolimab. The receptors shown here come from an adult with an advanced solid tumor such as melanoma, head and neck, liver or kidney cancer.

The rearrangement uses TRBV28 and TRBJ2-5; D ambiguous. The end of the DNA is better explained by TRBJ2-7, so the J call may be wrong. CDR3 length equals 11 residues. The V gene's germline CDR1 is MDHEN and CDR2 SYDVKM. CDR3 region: CASSPYYEQYF. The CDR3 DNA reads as TGTGCCAGCAGTCCCTACTACGAGCAGTACTTC.

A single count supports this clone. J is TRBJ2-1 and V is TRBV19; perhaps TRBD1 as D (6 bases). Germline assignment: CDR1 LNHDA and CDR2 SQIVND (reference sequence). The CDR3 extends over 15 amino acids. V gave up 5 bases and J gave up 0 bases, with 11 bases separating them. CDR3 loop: CASSLYRVSYNEQFF. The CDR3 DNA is TGTGCCAGTAGTCTGTACAGGGTCTCCTACAATGAGCAGTTCTTC.